One sample yielded the 11 T cell receptor beta chains listed below, sequenced in a study of early T cells in non-severe SARS-CoV-2 infection. Using its own MiXCR run on the 5' RACE reads, TCRdb lists one record per CDR3 protein. The sample records about 48,000 distinct CDR3 sequences, 5.6% being singletons. Sequenced material: whole blood. The source is an adult who was a healthcare worker with PCR-confirmed SARS-CoV-2 infection or an uninfected control (not recorded which).

The chain couples TRBV10-3 to TRBJ2-3; no clear D gene. Trimming pared 11 bases from V and 1 base from J, leaving 13 bases between. The germline CDR1 and CDR2 sequences are ENHRY and SYGVKD. This CDR3 is 13 amino acids long. For the CDR3, the DNA is TGTGCCGTCACCCCTTCGGGCACAGATACGCAGTATTTT. Translating gives CAVTPSGTDTQYF.

This clonotype showed up many times. The genes are TRBV19 and TRBJ1-1, with D unclear. V was shortened by 5 bases and J by 4 bases, with 14 bases between the two germline ends. The CDR3 loop spans 14 amino acids. Germline V CDR1 and CDR2: LNHDA, SQIVND (reference sequence). The CDR3 nucleotides read TGTGCCAGTAGTGGTATAGACAAAATCACTGAAGCTTTCTTT. The encoded protein is CASSGIDKITEAFF.

The table lists this clonotype with many counts. The chain uses TRBV15 and TRBJ1-1; D remains ambiguous. CDR1 and CDR2 (germline): LNHNV, YYDKDF (reference sequence). V was clipped by 3 bases and J by 4 bases, with 9 bases between them. This CDR3 has 13 amino acids. The CDR3 loop reads CATSSWASTEAFF. The CDR3 DNA is TGTGCCACCAGCAGTTGGGCGAGCACTGAAGCTTTCTTT.

This clonotype came up a few times. The rearrangement links TRBV6-6 to TRBJ2-7; D is perhaps TRBD2 (6 bases). CDR1 is MNHNY and CDR2 is SVGAGI in the germline V gene (reference sequence). V lost 2 bases and J 3 bases, leaving 11 bases between the germline ends. The CDR3 is 14 amino acids. The CDR3 DNA follows: TGTGCCAGCAGTTACGGAGGGACCCTCTACGAGCAGTACTTC. Protein product: CASSYGGTLYEQYF.

This clonotype was counted a few times. The genes are TRBV24-1 and TRBJ2-3; D unclear. The CDR3 has 13 residues. Germline V gives CDR1 KGHDR, CDR2 SFDVKD. Trimming pared 3 bases from V and 6 bases from J, leaving 9 bases between. Written as DNA, the CDR3 is TGTGCCACCAGTGATCTTAACCTGGATACGCAGTATTTT. This translates into CATSDLNLDTQYF.

There are many counts of this clonotype. The chain carries TRBV5-4 and TRBJ2-1; 9 positions agree with TRBD2. Germline V gene lookup returns CDR1 SGHNT and CDR2 YYREEE (reference sequence). The J segment lost 7 bases and the V segment lost 4 bases, leaving 9 bases of the junction unmatched. The CDR3 is made up of 15 amino acids. The CDR3 sequence is CASSTFGLAFNEQFF. The DNA of the CDR3 is TGTGCCAGCAGCACATTCGGACTAGCGTTTAATGAGCAGTTCTTC.

The sample holds a few counts of this clonotype. The genes are TRBV20-1 and TRBJ1-5, with D perhaps matching TRBD1 (5 bases). Germline loops: CDR1 DFQATT, CDR2 SNEGSKA (reference sequence). The V end was cut by 0 bases, the J end by 0 bases, with 12 bases between. The CDR3 consists of 16 residues. CDR3 DNA sequence: TGCAGTGCTAGAGATGGCAGGACAAGTAGCAATCAGCCCCAGCATTTT. It translates to CSARDGRTSSNQPQHF.

A word on this clonotype: With a much larger clone just one base away, this may be a read error. The rearrangement uses TRBV6-4 and TRBJ2-6; D gene ambiguous. The CDR3 spans 15 residues. Looked up from germline, CDR1 is MRHNA and CDR2 is SNTAGT. CDR3 loop: CTSSEPGSGANVLTF. The CDR3 region has the DNA TGTACCAGCAGTGAGCCGGGCTCTGGGGCCAACGTCCTGACTTTC.

In its sample, this clonotype was seen many times. V gene TRBV6-6 combines with J gene TRBJ2-5; TRBD2 might be the D (5 bases). CDR1 is MNHNY, CDR2 SVGAGI, per germline (reference sequence). V was pared by 6 bases and J by 3 bases, with 11 bases between. This CDR3 has 13 amino acids. CDR3 nucleotides: TGTGCCAGCAGCTTCGGGGAAAAAGAGACCCAGTACTTC. It codes for CASSFGEKETQYF.

The rearrangement links TRBV10-3 to TRBJ1-1, with 8 positions matching TRBD1. The V gene end was trimmed by 1 base and the J gene end by 7 bases; junction bases not matched to a gene: 5. The CDR3 totals 14 residues. Germline CDR1 reads ENHRY; CDR2 reads SYGVKD. CDR3 loop: CAISEYGQGSEAFF. DNA of the CDR3: TGTGCCATCAGTGAGTACGGACAGGGCAGTGAAGCTTTCTTT.

There are a few counts of this clonotype. The J gene is TRBJ2-2, the V gene TRBV7-9; D possibly corresponds to TRBD1 (5 bases). Germline CDR1 is SEHNR and CDR2 is FQNEAQ (reference sequence). The V end was cut by 5 bases, the J end by 4 bases, with 11 bases between. There are 14 residues in the CDR3. CDR3 sequence (DNA): TGTGCCAGCAGCGAAAGACAGCTCACCGGGGAGCTGTTTTTT. Protein sequence: CASSERQLTGELFF.